This entry describes one TCR beta chain. This CDR3 spans 15 amino acids. Germline V lookup: CDR1 MDHEN, CDR2 SYDVKM. J was trimmed by 5 bases and V by 2 bases; bases with no gene match: 2. As handled by the study authors: Amplification with reference gene primers provided the estimates of nucleated cell counts. Assay: immunoSEQ multiplex PCR; the TCRdb copy retains only in-frame clones and omits some. The V and J calls and clone size were taken over from that table, and D and trimming were inferred from the DNA. The data contain approximately 210,000 clones, about 88% of them singletons. The sample belongs to a study of blood T cell repertoires in COVID-19. Overall study: Donors in the United States, Italy and Spain gave samples during acute or convalescent COVID-19. In each case, the material was cDNA or gDNA derived from T cells, B-cell-depleted T cells, or PBMCs.

V and J are TRBV28 and TRBJ1-4; 10 positions agree with TRBD1. Sequencing was carried out using peripheral blood. The clonotype comes from a woman between 40 and 55 years old who had recovered from COVID-19. The CDR3 reads CASSLGTGANEKLFF. CDR3 sequence (DNA): TGTGCCAGCAGTTTAGGGACAGGGGCAAATGAAAAACTGTTTTTT.